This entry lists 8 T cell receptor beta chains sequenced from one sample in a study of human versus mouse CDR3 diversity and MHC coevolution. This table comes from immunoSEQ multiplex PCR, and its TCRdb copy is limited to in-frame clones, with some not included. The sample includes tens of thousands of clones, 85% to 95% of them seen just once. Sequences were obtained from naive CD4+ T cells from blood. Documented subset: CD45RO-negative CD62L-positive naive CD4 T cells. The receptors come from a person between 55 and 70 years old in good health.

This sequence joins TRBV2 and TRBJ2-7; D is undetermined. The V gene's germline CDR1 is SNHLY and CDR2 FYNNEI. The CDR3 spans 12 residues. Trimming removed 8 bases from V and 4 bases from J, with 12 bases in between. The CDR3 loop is CASSGSRYEQYF. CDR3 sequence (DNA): TGTGCCAGCTCCGGGTCGAGATACGAGCAGTACTTC.

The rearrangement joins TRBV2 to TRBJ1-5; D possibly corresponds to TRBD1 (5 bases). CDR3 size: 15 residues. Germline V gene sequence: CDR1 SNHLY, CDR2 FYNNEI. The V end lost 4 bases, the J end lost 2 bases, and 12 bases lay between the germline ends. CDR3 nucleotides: TGTGCCAGCAGTGGGGGGGTCTGGGGCAATCAGCCCCAGCATTTT. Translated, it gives CASSGGVWGNQPQHF.

CDR3 sequence reads: CASSYMPSGGYEQYF. CDR3 sequence (DNA): TGTGCCAGCAGTTACATGCCTAGCGGAGGGTACGAGCAGTACTTC. The chain joins TRBV6-5 to TRBJ2-7; 7 nucleotides line up with TRBD2. The germline gives CDR1 MNHEY, CDR2 SVGAGI. J gave up 4 bases and V 2 bases, and 8 bases lay outside the gene matches. The CDR3 loop spans 15 amino acids.

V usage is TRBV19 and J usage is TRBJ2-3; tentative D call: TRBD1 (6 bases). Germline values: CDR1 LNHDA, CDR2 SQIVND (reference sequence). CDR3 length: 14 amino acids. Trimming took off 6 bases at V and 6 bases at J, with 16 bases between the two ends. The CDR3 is CASSPGHFSDTQYF. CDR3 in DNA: TGTGCCAGTAGCCCGGGACACTTTTCGGATACGCAGTATTTT.

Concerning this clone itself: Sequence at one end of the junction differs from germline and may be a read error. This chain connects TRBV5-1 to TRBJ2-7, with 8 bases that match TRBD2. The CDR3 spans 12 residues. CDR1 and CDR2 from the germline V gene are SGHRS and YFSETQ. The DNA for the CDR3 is TGCGCCAGCAGTTCGGGGACTAGTGTCCAGATCTTC. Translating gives CASSSGTSVQIF.

CDR3 in DNA: TGCAGTGCTAGTGCCGAGGCTGAAGCTTTCTTT. This gives the protein CSASAEAEAFF. V is TRBV20-1 and J is TRBJ1-1; D not resolved. Per germline, CDR1 DFQATT and CDR2 SNEGSKA (reference sequence). V was shortened by 3 bases and J by 6 bases, with 8 bases between the two germline ends. The CDR3 has 11 residues.

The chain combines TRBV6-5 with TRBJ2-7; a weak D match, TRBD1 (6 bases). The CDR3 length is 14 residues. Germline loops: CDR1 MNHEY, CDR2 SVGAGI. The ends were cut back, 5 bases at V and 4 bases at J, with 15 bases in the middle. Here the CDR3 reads CASSSLYRDYEQYF. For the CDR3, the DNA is TGTGCCAGCAGTAGTCTTTACAGGGATTACGAGCAGTACTTC.

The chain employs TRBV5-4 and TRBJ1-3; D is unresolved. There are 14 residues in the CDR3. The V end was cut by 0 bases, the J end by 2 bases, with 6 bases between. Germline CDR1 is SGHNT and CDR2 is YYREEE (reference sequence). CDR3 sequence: CASSLGPAGNTIYF. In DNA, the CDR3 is TGTGCCAGCAGCTTGGGGCCCGCTGGAAACACCATATATTTT.